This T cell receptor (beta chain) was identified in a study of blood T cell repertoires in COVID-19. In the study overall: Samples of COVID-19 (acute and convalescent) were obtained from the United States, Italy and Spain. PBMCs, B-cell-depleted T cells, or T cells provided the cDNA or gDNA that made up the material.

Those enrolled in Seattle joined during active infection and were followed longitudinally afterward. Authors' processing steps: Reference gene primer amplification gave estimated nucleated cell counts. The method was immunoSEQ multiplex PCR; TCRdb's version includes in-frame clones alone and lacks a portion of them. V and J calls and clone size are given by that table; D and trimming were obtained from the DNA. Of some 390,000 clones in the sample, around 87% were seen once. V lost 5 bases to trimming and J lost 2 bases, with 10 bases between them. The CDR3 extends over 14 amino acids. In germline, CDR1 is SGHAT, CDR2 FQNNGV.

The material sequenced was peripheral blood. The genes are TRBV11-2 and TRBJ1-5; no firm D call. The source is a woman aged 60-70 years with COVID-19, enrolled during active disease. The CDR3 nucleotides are TGTGCCAGCAGCCCCGGGTCTGGCAATCAGCCCCAGCATTTT. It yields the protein CASSPGSGNQPQHF.